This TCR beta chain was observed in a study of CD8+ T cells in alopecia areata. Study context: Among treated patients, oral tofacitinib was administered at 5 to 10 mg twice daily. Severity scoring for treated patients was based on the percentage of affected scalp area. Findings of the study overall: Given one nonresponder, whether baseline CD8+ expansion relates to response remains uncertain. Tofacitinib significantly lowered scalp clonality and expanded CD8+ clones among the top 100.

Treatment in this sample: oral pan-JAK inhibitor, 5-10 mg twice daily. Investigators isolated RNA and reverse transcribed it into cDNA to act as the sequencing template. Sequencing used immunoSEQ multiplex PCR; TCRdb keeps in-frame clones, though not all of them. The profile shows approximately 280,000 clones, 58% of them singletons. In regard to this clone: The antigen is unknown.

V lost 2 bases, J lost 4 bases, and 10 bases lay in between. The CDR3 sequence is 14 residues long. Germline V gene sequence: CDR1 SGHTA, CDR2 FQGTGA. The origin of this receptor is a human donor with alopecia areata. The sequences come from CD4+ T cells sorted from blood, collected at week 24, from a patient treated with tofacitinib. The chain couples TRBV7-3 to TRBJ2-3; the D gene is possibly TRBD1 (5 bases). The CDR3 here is CASSLFGAADTQYF. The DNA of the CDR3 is TGTGCCAGCAGCTTATTTGGGGCGGCAGATACGCAGTATTTT.